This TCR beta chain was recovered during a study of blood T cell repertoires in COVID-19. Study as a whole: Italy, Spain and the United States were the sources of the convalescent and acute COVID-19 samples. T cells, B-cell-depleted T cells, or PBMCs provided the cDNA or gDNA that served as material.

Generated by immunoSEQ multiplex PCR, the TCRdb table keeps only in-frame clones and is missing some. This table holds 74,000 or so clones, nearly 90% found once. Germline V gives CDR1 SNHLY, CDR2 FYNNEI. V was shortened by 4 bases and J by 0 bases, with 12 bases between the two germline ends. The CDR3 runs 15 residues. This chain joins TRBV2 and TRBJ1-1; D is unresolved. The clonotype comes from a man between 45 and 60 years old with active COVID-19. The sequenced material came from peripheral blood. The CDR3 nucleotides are TGTGCCAGCAGTGTTTTGGGCAGAATGAACACTGAAGCTTTCTTT. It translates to CASSVLGRMNTEAFF.